The sequence of this T cell receptor (beta chain) was determined in a study of control samples from healthy donors and cancer patients (dated by TCRdb to 2020 to 2022). Receptor libraries were prepared by the immunoSEQ multiplex PCR assay. Here the immuneACCESS table is served through TCRdb, limited to in-frame sequences with V and J called. Missing clones are a known gap in these copies; in checked studies unresolved V genes cover under half, and the rest lacks a known reason. The sample table holds tens of thousands of clones, of which 93% were seen once. The ten biggest clones cover approximately 1.5% of the sample. From the cysteine up to the phenylalanine, the CDR3 has a length of 15 residues. The only DNA kept is the CDR3, 45 bases in frame from the first base. CDR1 and CDR2, looked up from the germline V gene, are SGHRS and YFSETQ. The V and J ends are trimmed by 0 bases and 0 bases, leaving 8 bases between them.

Concerning this clone: What antigen it recognizes has not been identified. There are no base qualities to consult, and no much larger clone falls within one base.

This clonotype originated in a woman younger than 45 in good health. The sequencing sample was made of blood. The chain uses TRBV5-1 and TRBJ2-3, with the D gene call left open. The DNA sequence follows: TGCGCCAGCAGCTTGGAAAGCCTTAGCACAGATACGCAGTATTTT. This sequence encodes CASSLESLSTDTQYF.